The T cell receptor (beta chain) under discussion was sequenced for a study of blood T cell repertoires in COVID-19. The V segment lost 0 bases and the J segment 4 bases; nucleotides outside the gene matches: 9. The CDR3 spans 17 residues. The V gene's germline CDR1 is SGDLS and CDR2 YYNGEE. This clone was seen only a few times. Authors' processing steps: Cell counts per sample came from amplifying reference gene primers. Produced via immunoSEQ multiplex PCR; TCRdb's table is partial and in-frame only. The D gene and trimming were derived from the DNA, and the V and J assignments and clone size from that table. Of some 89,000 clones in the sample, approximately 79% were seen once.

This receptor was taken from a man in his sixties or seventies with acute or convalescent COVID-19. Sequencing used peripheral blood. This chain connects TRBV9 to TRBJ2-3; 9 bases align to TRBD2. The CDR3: CASSVAPSGGWSDTQYF. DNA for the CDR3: TGTGCCAGCAGCGTAGCTCCCAGCGGGGGGTGGTCAGATACGCAGTATTTT.